This TCR beta chain was identified in a study of neoadjuvant nivolumab and ipilimumab in lung cancer. The table came from immunoSEQ multiplex PCR; TCRdb's copy has only in-frame clones and leaves some out. The sample lists 19,000 or so clones, 60% to 85% occurring once. Whole-study findings and limits: Pretherapy blood TCR richness correlated positively with resected tumor richness. Resected tumors had greater TCR richness and clonality than uninvolved lung. TCR clonality did not significantly correlate with pathologic tumor regression.

On this clone itself: No antigen is known for it.

This TCR derives from an adult with non-small cell lung cancer. This sample comprised tumor tissue, obtained after neoadjuvant nivolumab, alone or with ipilimumab, at or shortly before surgery.

CDR3 sequence reads: CASSSGLSNYGYTF. The CDR3 DNA is TGTGCCAGCAGCTCAGGGTTGTCTAACTATGGCTACACCTTC. The rearrangement links TRBV7-2 to TRBJ1-2; perhaps TRBD1 as D (5 bases). The V gene lost 4 bases and the J gene lost 0 bases, with 9 bases spanning the gap. Germline V gene data show CDR1 as SGHTA and CDR2 as FQGNSA. The CDR3 covers 14 residues.